This section outlines one T cell receptor (beta chain) sequence together with its context. This record comes from a study of blood T cell repertoires in COVID-19. Overall study: The United States, Italy and Spain were the sources of the acute and convalescent COVID-19 samples.

This table comes from immunoSEQ multiplex PCR, and its TCRdb copy is limited to in-frame clones, with some not included. Of approximately 250,000 clones listed, 86% were seen once; the top ten hold about 5.4%. This CDR3 is built from 15 residues. Deletions cut 0 bases from V and 7 bases from J, with 16 bases between. Germline CDR1 SGHRS, CDR2 YFSETQ. The chain is built from TRBV5-1 and TRBJ2-5; D remains unclear. The sequence was collected from a woman older than 75 with COVID-19, enrolled during active disease. Sequencing input: peripheral blood. This CDR3 is CASSLAATVSGTQYF. As DNA, the CDR3 is TGCGCCAGCAGCTTGGCCGCCACGGTTTCTGGGACCCAGTACTTC.